A single sample gave rise to the 2 T cell receptor beta chains below, sequenced in a study of CD8 T cells in ankylosing spondylitis. TCRdb re-called the 5' RACE reads through MiXCR, storing one row per CDR3 protein. The sample lists over 100,000 distinct CDR3 sequences, about 6.4% occurring once. Source material: blood, either unsorted or a sorted T cell fraction (not recorded which). Source of these receptors: a male donor with ankylosing spondylitis or in good health (not recorded which).

Many counts were recorded for this clonotype. This chain links TRBV3-1 with TRBJ2-3; D unresolved. The length of the CDR3 is 13 residues. V was trimmed by 1 base and J by 6 bases, leaving 8 bases between them. Germline V gives CDR1 LGHDT, CDR2 YNNKEL (reference sequence). The CDR3 DNA is TGTGCCAGCAGCCAAGCCCCCATGGATACGCAGTATTTT. As protein: CASSQAPMDTQYF.

This clonotype was counted at least ten times. The V gene is TRBV12-3 or TRBV12-4, the J gene TRBJ2-7, with D perhaps matching TRBD1 (6 bases). The V gene lost 6 bases and the J gene lost 0 bases, with 15 bases spanning the gap. The CDR3 runs to 15 residues. CDR3 in amino acids: CASSQSTGLSYEQYF. Written as DNA, the CDR3 is TGTGCCAGCAGCCAAAGCACAGGGCTCTCCTACGAGCAGTACTTC.